What follows are 21 T cell receptor beta chains derived from one specimen sequenced in a study of cytomegalovirus exposure and HLA in healthy donors. PCR primers comprised 60 Vbeta and 13 Jbeta primers. Sequencing was performed with immunoSEQ multiplex PCR; in TCRdb, only in-frame clones are kept and a portion is missing. This sample lists about 160,000 clones; its ten largest clones have 1% to 1.5%. Material: PBMCs. These receptors originate from an older woman in good health and CMV-seronegative.

This chain connects TRBV6-5 to TRBJ2-7, with D hard to call. CDR3 size: 15 residues. The V gene lost 0 bases and the J gene lost 2 bases, with 11 bases spanning the gap. Per germline, CDR1 MNHEY and CDR2 SVGAGI. For the CDR3, the DNA is TGTGCCAGCAGTTACTCGAGTGCATTCGCCTACGAGCAGTACTTC. This codes for CASSYSSAFAYEQYF.

The chain links TRBV14 to TRBJ2-2; D is perhaps TRBD2 (6 bases). V shed 4 bases and J shed 0 bases, with 6 bases lying between them. This CDR3 has 14 amino acids. Germline-derived CDR1 and CDR2 are SGHDN and FVKESK. CDR3 sequence: CASSRDSNTGELFF. The CDR3 DNA reads TGTGCCAGCAGCCGGGACTCGAACACCGGGGAGCTGTTTTTT.

The chain carries TRBV28 and TRBJ2-5; 13 bases are a match to TRBD2. CDR3 length equals 15 residues. V dropped 6 bases and J dropped 3; count of bases not matched to a gene: 4. Germline CDR1 is MDHEN and CDR2 is SYDVKM. The CDR3: CASSSLAGGKETQYF. The CDR3 DNA sequence: TGTGCCAGCAGCTCACTAGCGGGAGGGAAAGAGACCCAGTACTTC. Together with reference TRBV28 and TRBJ2-5, the CDR3 gives the full variable domain: DVKVTQSSRYLVKRTGEKVFLECVQDMDHENMFWYRQDPGLGLRLIYFSYDVKMKEKGDIPEGYSVSREKKERFSLILESASTNQTSMYLCASSSLAGGKETQYFGPGTRLLVL.

This chain connects TRBV2 to TRBJ1-5; perhaps TRBD1 as D (6 bases). The germline V gene encodes CDR1 SNHLY and CDR2 FYNNEI. This CDR3 spans 12 amino acids. The V end was cut by 6 bases, the J end by 10 bases, with 13 bases between. CDR3 bases: TGTGCCAGCAGCGCCTCAGGGGTTCCCCAGCATTTT. As protein: CASSASGVPQHF.

V gene TRBV7-2 combines with J gene TRBJ2-5, with D hard to call. This CDR3 is built from 13 residues. The germline V and J ends were trimmed by 1 base and 3 bases, with 6 bases remaining between them. Germline V gene sequence: CDR1 SGHTA, CDR2 FQGNSA. The CDR3 loop reads CASSLDLEETQYF. The DNA of the CDR3 is TGTGCCAGCAGCTTAGACTTAGAAGAGACCCAGTACTTC.

The CDR3 is CASSPTSAGIEAFF. In nucleotides, the CDR3 is TGTGCCAGCTCACCCACCTCAGCGGGTATTGAAGCTTTCTTT. The chain combines TRBV18 with TRBJ1-1; D gene uncertain. Germline assignment: CDR1 KGHSH and CDR2 LQKENI. The CDR3 has 14 amino acids. Between the trimmed V and J ends, which lost 3 bases and 7 bases, there was a span of 15 bases.

This CDR3 reads CASKTRGTGLNTEAFF. CDR3 nucleotides: TGTGCCAGTAAAACGAGGGGGACAGGACTAAACACTGAAGCTTTCTTT. The chain uses TRBV19 and TRBJ1-1, with 8 bases that match TRBD1. Germline assignment: CDR1 LNHDA and CDR2 SQIVND (reference sequence). CDR3 size: 16 residues. J gave up 2 bases and V 7 bases, and 12 bases lay outside the gene matches. Full variable domain (missing parts from reference TRBV19 and TRBJ1-1): DGGITQSPKYLFRKEGQNVTLSCEQNLNHDAMYWYRQDPGQGLRLIYYSQIVNDFQKGDIAEGYSVSREKKESFPLTVTSAQKNPTAFYLCASKTRGTGLNTEAFFGQGTRLTVV.

Written as DNA, the CDR3 is TGTGCCAGCTCACCTACGCCAGGGTTGCCTAGCACAGATACGCAGTATTTT. As protein: CASSPTPGLPSTDTQYF. The V gene is TRBV18, the J gene TRBJ2-3; possible D gene TRBD1, 5 bases. The length of the CDR3 is 17 residues. CDR1 is KGHSH and CDR2 is LQKENI in the germline V gene. The V gene lost 3 bases and the J gene lost 0 bases, with 16 bases spanning the gap.

V and J are TRBV9 and TRBJ2-3; 12 bases agree with TRBD2. Per germline, CDR1 SGDLS and CDR2 YYNGEE. The CDR3 runs to 14 residues. With V trimmed by 0 bases and J by 10 bases, 3 bases remained unmatched. The CDR3 bases are TGTGCCAGCAGCGTAGGACTAGCGGGGGCACCGCAGTATTTT. Translated: CASSVGLAGAPQYF.

The V call is TRBV11-2, the J call TRBJ2-7; the match to TRBD1 covers 10 bases. Germline V lookup: CDR1 SGHAT, CDR2 FQNNGV. With 3 bases clipped from V and 9 bases from J, the junction kept 11 bases outside the gene matches. This CDR3 spans 15 amino acids. DNA of the CDR3: TGTGCCAGCAGCTTCGACAGGGGGCAGAGAATATGGCAGTACTTC. This translates into CASSFDRGQRIWQYF.

This chain uses TRBV19 with TRBJ1-4; possibly TRBD1 for D (5 bases). CDR3 length: 16 residues. Germline values: CDR1 LNHDA, CDR2 SQIVND (reference sequence). Between the trimmed V and J ends, which lost 5 bases and 0 bases, there was a span of 13 bases. The CDR3 here is CASSSRGGATNEKLFF. In nucleotides, the CDR3 is TGTGCCAGTAGTTCCCGGGGAGGGGCAACTAATGAAAAACTGTTTTTT.

The V call is TRBV27, the J call TRBJ2-7; 10 bases are a match to TRBD1. This CDR3 is built from 17 residues. Unmatched junction bases numbered 7, after V lost 2 bases and J lost 0 bases. Germline assignment: CDR1 MNHEY and CDR2 SMNVEV (reference sequence). Here the CDR3 DNA reads TGTGCCAGCAGTTTAGTATTGGGACAGGGGCGCTCCTACGAGCAGTACTTC. Its protein product is CASSLVLGQGRSYEQYF.

This chain joins TRBV4-2 and TRBJ2-1; 7 bases map to TRBD2. The CDR3 is 15 residues long. The trim removed 0 bases at V and 5 bases at J, leaving 4 bases unmatched. Germline V gives CDR1 LGHNA, CDR2 YNFKEQ. DNA of the CDR3: TGTGCCAGCAGCCAAGACCAGCGGGAACACAATGAGCAGTTCTTC. Encoded protein: CASSQDQREHNEQFF.

The gene calls are TRBV6-6 and TRBJ2-3, with 13 bases matching TRBD2. The CDR3 consists of 16 residues. V lost 4 bases, J lost 2 bases, and 3 bases stayed unmatched. Germline loops: CDR1 MNHNY, CDR2 SVGAGI (reference sequence). CDR3 DNA sequence: TGTGCCAGCAGTTTACTAGCGGGGGGGCCCACAGATACGCAGTATTTT. It is translated as CASSLLAGGPTDTQYF.

This sequence joins TRBV5-1 and TRBJ1-1; tentative D call: TRBD1 (5 bases). V dropped 2 bases and J dropped 8 bases, with 7 bases sitting between them. The CDR3 loop spans 11 amino acids. Looked up from germline, CDR1 is SGHRS and CDR2 is YFSETQ. DNA for the CDR3: TGCGCCAGCAGCTTCGGGGGGGAAGCTTTCTTT. It encodes CASSFGGEAFF. Full variable domain (missing parts from reference TRBV5-1 and TRBJ1-1): KAGVTQTPRYLIKTRGQQVTLSCSPISGHRSVSWYQQTPGQGLQFLFEYFSETQRNKGNFPGRFSGRQFSNSRSEMNVSTLELGDSALYLCASSFGGEAFFGQGTRLTVV.

V is TRBV9 and J is TRBJ1-2, with a weak D call TRBD1 (6 bases). V dropped 3 bases and J dropped 2 bases, with 14 bases sitting between them. The CDR3 runs 15 residues. CDR1 and CDR2 (germline): SGDLS, YYNGEE. The DNA for the CDR3 is TGTGCCAGCAGCGCCCTGGACAGAATGAACTATGGCTACACCTTC. Translated: CASSALDRMNYGYTF.

J is TRBJ2-1 and V is TRBV11-2, with 11 bases identical to TRBD2. Germline V CDR1 and CDR2: SGHAT, FQNNGV. The CDR3 contains 17 residues. J gave up 4 bases and V 0 bases, and 5 bases lay outside the gene matches. The CDR3 nucleotides are TGTGCCAGCAGCTTAGATCGCCTAGCGGGAGGTTACAATGAGCAGTTCTTC. The encoded protein is CASSLDRLAGGYNEQFF.

The V gene is TRBV5-1, the J gene TRBJ2-5, with 7 nucleotides matching TRBD1. The J call may not be correct, given that the DNA end is closer to TRBJ2-7. Germline lookup yields CDR1 SGHRS and CDR2 YFSETQ. The length of the CDR3 is 15 residues. CDR3 sequence (DNA): TGCGCCAGCAGCTCATTAGGGGACAGTTCCTACGAGCAGTACTTC. This codes for CASSSLGDSSYEQYF.

The chain is built from TRBV9 and TRBJ2-3, with TRBD2 as a possible D gene (5 bases). From germline, CDR1 is SGDLS and CDR2 YYNGEE. Deletions cut 0 bases from V and 6 bases from J, with 8 bases between. The length of the CDR3 is 13 residues. The CDR3 coding sequence is TGTGCCAGCAGCGTAGGAGGGATCGATACGCAGTATTTT. Residues: CASSVGGIDTQYF.

The chain recombines TRBV2 with TRBJ2-5; 8 positions match TRBD2. The CDR3 contains 14 residues. The germline gives CDR1 SNHLY, CDR2 FYNNEI. The trim removed 5 bases at V and 1 base at J, leaving 3 bases unmatched. CDR3 region: CASSFSGAQETQYF. In DNA form, the CDR3 reads TGTGCCAGCAGTTTTAGCGGGGCCCAAGAGACCCAGTACTTC.

A remark on this clone: The junction differs from germline at one of its ends, possibly a read error. This specimen includes other DNA sequences encoding the same CDR3. The chain recombines TRBV12-5 with TRBJ1-1; D gene uncertain. The CDR3 sequence is 13 residues long. In germline, CDR1 is LGHNT, CDR2 FRNRAP. The CDR3: CASGFGRLTEAFF. The CDR3 nucleotides are TGTGCTAGCGGTTTTGGCAGGCTCACTGAAGCTTTCTTT.